This TCR beta chain was found in a study of blood T cell repertoires in COVID-19. The wider study: There were acute and convalescent COVID-19 samples, and they came from the United States, Italy and Spain. T cells, B-cell-depleted T cells, or PBMCs provided the cDNA or gDNA that served as material.

Original methodology: Amplification from reference gene primers served as the basis for estimated nucleated cell counts. Produced via immunoSEQ multiplex PCR; TCRdb's table is partial and in-frame only. That table furnishes V, J and clone size, whereas the DNA furnished D and trimming. The data contain about 73,000 clones, roughly four fifths of them singletons. Germline V CDR1 and CDR2: SGHDT, YYEEEE. With 2 bases removed from V and 3 bases from J, the gap between germline ends came to 11 bases. The CDR3 sequence is 14 residues long. Sequenced material: peripheral blood. The rearrangement joins TRBV5-6 to TRBJ1-1, with no clear D. The source is a human donor in a cohort sampled during active COVID-19. The CDR3 spells CASSFRRAYTEAFF. The DNA of the CDR3 is TGTGCCAGCAGCTTTAGGCGGGCCTACACTGAAGCTTTCTTT.